Below, 28 T cell receptor beta chains from the same sample are listed, as sequenced in a study of T cells in Graves' hyperthyroidism and ophthalmopathy. From RNA transcripts, TCR beta CDR3 regions were amplified. When the TCR CDR3 underwent first-round RT-PCR, the HTBI primer set was used. TCRdb independently ran MiXCR on the multiplex PCR reads; one entry per CDR3 protein. The sample yields about 47,000 distinct CDR3 sequences, roughly 56% seen once. Material: peripheral blood or thyroid tissue (not recorded which). Receptors originate from a man younger than 35 with Graves' hyperthyroidism.

This clonotype is labeled as large (0.1 to 1%). The chain combines TRBV7-2 with TRBJ1-6; a possible D gene is TRBD1 (5 bases). V was cut by 3 bases and J by 10 bases, with 19 bases left in between. Germline lookup yields CDR1 SGHTA and CDR2 FQGNSA. The CDR3 has 16 residues. The DNA of the CDR3 is TGTGCCAGCAGCTTTTCGTCTGGCGGGAGGGGATCACCCCTCCACTTT. Protein: CASSFSSGGRGSPLHF. Supplemented by reference TRBV7-2 and TRBJ1-6, the full variable domain reads GAGVSQSPSNKVTEKGKDVELRCDPISGHTALYWYRQSLGQGLEFLIYFQGNSAPDKSGLPSDRFSAERTGGSVSTLTIQRTQQEDSAVYLCASSFSSGGRGSPLHFGNGTRLTVT.

The CDR3 bases are TGCAGCGTGCGGGACAGGGTGATCTATGGCTACACCTTC. The encoded protein is CSVRDRVIYGYTF. V is TRBV29-1 and J is TRBJ1-2; 9 nucleotides line up with TRBD1. The CDR3 runs 13 residues. Germline trimming cut 6 bases from V and 4 bases from J; bases unmatched to any gene: 6. Germline V lookup: CDR1 SQVTM, CDR2 ANQGSEA.

The chain joins TRBV12-3 or TRBV12-4 to TRBJ1-2, with unresolved D. V was clipped by 3 bases and J by 6 bases, with 2 bases between them. The CDR3 consists of 10 residues. The CDR3 region is CASSFDGYTF. The CDR3 DNA reads TGTGCCAGCAGTTTCGATGGCTACACCTTC.

Of note for this clonotype: The conserved final phenylalanine or tryptophan is absent from the CDR3, which likely points to a read error. Because the CDR3's place on the DNA is in doubt, the DNA is left out and the CDR3 is given as listed by TCRdb. The CDR3 loop reads CASRSQEFDQPQHL. The chain employs TRBV2 and TRBJ1-5; TRBD1, as called in the table, went unchecked against the DNA. Germline CDR1 is SNHLY and CDR2 is FYNNEI. The CDR3 extends over 14 residues, inclusive of both ends.

The rearrangement joins TRBV5-1 to TRBJ2-7; 7 positions agree with TRBD1. Germline V gene data show CDR1 as SGHRS and CDR2 as YFSETQ. The V segment lost 4 bases and the J segment 2 bases; nucleotides outside the gene matches: 9. The CDR3 is made up of 15 amino acids. The CDR3 is CASSLDQGQTYEQYF. The DNA of the CDR3 is TGCGCCAGCAGCCTGGATCAGGGACAGACCTACGAGCAGTACTTC.

This sequence joins TRBV2 and TRBJ2-7; TRBD1 is a possible D gene (7 bases). CDR3 length: 13 amino acids. CDR1 and CDR2 (germline): SNHLY, FYNNEI. V lost 6 bases and J lost 6, with 15 bases in between. The CDR3 region is CASRLQGRTEQYF. The CDR3 DNA sequence: TGTGCCAGCAGGCTACAGGGGAGGACCGAGCAGTACTTC.

This clonotype came up many times. V gene TRBV20-1 combines with J gene TRBJ2-5; 7 bases agree with TRBD2. The junction had 5 bases not matched to a gene; V was cut back by 0 bases and J by 4 bases. The CDR3 spans 14 residues. Per germline, CDR1 DFQATT and CDR2 SNEGSKA (reference sequence). The CDR3 coding sequence is TGCAGTGCTAGAGATGGGAGGGCGGGAGAGACCCAGTACTTC. It translates to CSARDGRAGETQYF.

With respect to this clonotype: Since no conserved phenylalanine or tryptophan closes the CDR3, a read error is the likely cause. The CDR3 DNA reads TGTGCCAGTAGTATTGGCCTACCGGGACAGGGAAACTCACCCCTCCACTTA. This codes for CASSIGLPGQGNSPLHL. This sequence joins TRBV19 and TRBJ1-6; 9 bases line up with TRBD1. Per the germline V gene, CDR1 is LNHDA and CDR2 is SQIVND (reference sequence). This CDR3 is 17 amino acids long. The V gene end was trimmed by 3 bases and the J gene end by 10 bases; junction bases not matched to a gene: 13.

The V and J genes are TRBV7-2 and TRBJ2-7; no definite D call. There are 12 residues in the CDR3. V was clipped by 4 bases and J by 12 bases, with 16 bases between them. Germline-derived CDR1 and CDR2 are SGHTA and FQGNSA. The CDR3 protein is CASSSDSVNAYF. CDR3 nucleotides: TGTGCCAGCAGCTCAGACTCGGTTAATGCGTACTTC.

This clonotype was found many times. This chain joins TRBV7-2 and TRBJ2-2; no definite D call. Per the germline V gene, CDR1 is SGHTA and CDR2 is FQGNSA. V gave up 2 bases and J gave up 6 bases, with 13 bases separating them. The CDR3 is made up of 15 amino acids. The CDR3 DNA is TGTGCCAGCAGCTTAAGTCTCCCCCTTTCCGGGGAGCTGTTTTTT. Its protein product is CASSLSLPLSGELFF. Variable domain in full (rest from reference TRBV7-2 and TRBJ2-2): GAGVSQSPSNKVTEKGKDVELRCDPISGHTALYWYRQSLGQGLEFLIYFQGNSAPDKSGLPSDRFSAERTGGSVSTLTIQRTQQEDSAVYLCASSLSLPLSGELFFGEGSRLTVL.

The V gene is TRBV7-8, the J gene TRBJ2-7, with 11 bases matching TRBD2. Germline trimming cut 2 bases from V and 2 bases from J; bases unmatched to any gene: 2. The CDR3 runs to 15 residues. CDR1 and CDR2 from the germline V gene are SGHVS and FQNEAQ. The CDR3 bases are TGTGCCAGCAGCTTACCGGGACTAGCGGCCTACGAGCAGTACTTC. This encodes CASSLPGLAAYEQYF.

The table lists this clonotype with many counts. The chain carries TRBV19 and TRBJ1-5, with D possibly TRBD1 on 5 matching bases. Germline values: CDR1 LNHDA, CDR2 SQIVND (reference sequence). V was shortened by 5 bases and J by 4 bases, with 15 bases between the two germline ends. The CDR3 runs to 15 residues. The CDR3 is CASSPTGAANQPQHF. In DNA form, the CDR3 reads TGTGCCAGTAGTCCGACTGGGGCAGCTAATCAGCCCCAGCATTTT.

The rearrangement joins TRBV7-2 to TRBJ2-3, with D possibly matching TRBD2 (6 bases). V was shortened by 5 bases and J by 4 bases, with 19 bases between the two germline ends. The CDR3 spans 16 residues. CDR1 and CDR2 (germline): SGHTA, FQGNSA. CDR3 DNA sequence: TGTGCCAGCAGCCCCGACTTTGGGGGGATCGCAGATACGCAGTATTTT. Translation: CASSPDFGGIADTQYF.

About this clonotype: A much bigger clone sits one base away, suggesting this may be a read error. The chain joins TRBV29-1 to TRBJ2-7, with 8 positions matching TRBD1. The germline V gene encodes CDR1 SQVTM and CDR2 ANQGSEA. The CDR3 loop spans 12 amino acids. The V segment lost 7 bases and the J segment 2 bases; nucleotides outside the gene matches: 4. The CDR3 region has the DNA TGCAGCGCATGGGGACAGGCCTACGAGCAGTACTTC. Protein product: CSAWGQAYEQYF.

The V gene is TRBV7-2, the J gene TRBJ1-1; a possible D gene is TRBD1 (5 bases). V was trimmed by 1 base and J by 9 bases, leaving 12 bases between them. The CDR3 sequence is 13 residues long. CDR1 is SGHTA, CDR2 FQGNSA, per germline. Written as DNA, the CDR3 is TGTGCCAGCAGCTTAGAGTCAGGGAGTAAAGCTTTCTTT. Translated, it gives CASSLESGSKAFF.

This clonotype occurred a few times. DNA for the CDR3: TGTGCCAGACGAACAGGGCAGGAGACCCAGTACTTC. It codes for CARRTGQETQYF. The chain uses TRBV2 and TRBJ2-5; a possible D gene is TRBD1 (6 bases). V was cut by 9 bases and J by 5 bases, with 13 bases left in between. CDR1 SNHLY and CDR2 FYNNEI come from the germline V gene. The CDR3 loop spans 12 amino acids.

Comments on this clonotype: This CDR3 is missing its conserved last phenylalanine or tryptophan, likely due to a read error. This chain uses TRBV12-3 or TRBV12-4 with TRBJ1-4; 7 bases fit TRBD1. The CDR3 is 14 amino acids. The ends lost 5 bases at V and 5 bases at J; junction bases unmatched: 5. The CDR3 nucleotides are TGTGCCAGCAGTCCTCGACAGGGAAATGAAAAACTGTTTCTT. It translates to CASSPRQGNEKLFL.

The chain employs TRBV7-9 and TRBJ2-5; TRBD1 aligns across 7 bases. The CDR3 contains 14 residues. Per the germline V gene, CDR1 is SEHNR and CDR2 is FQNEAQ (reference sequence). Losses at the gene ends were 11 bases for V and 0 bases for J; bases not matched to a gene: 9. CDR3 loop: CAGTPGQYQETQYF. The CDR3 DNA follows: TGTGCCGGCACTCCGGGACAGTACCAAGAGACCCAGTACTTC.

The chain joins TRBV28 to TRBJ1-5, with 7 bases identical to TRBD1. J lost 5 bases, V lost 3 bases, and 4 bases had no gene match. Germline assignment: CDR1 MDHEN and CDR2 SYDVKM. The CDR3 runs 14 residues. For the CDR3, the DNA is TGTGCCAGCAGTTTCAGGGGGATCTATCAGCCCCAGCATTTT. Protein sequence: CASSFRGIYQPQHF.

The DNA for the CDR3 is TGTGCCAGCAGCGGGACTGCCGAGCAGTACTTC. As protein: CASSGTAEQYF. The rearrangement links TRBV9 to TRBJ2-7; possibly TRBD2 for D (5 bases). Trimming removed 3 bases at V and 6 bases at J, with 7 bases between. The CDR3 totals 11 residues. From germline, CDR1 is SGDLS and CDR2 YYNGEE.

This sequence joins TRBV10-3 and TRBJ1-5; maybe TRBD1 (6 bases). The germline CDR1 and CDR2 sequences are ENHRY and SYGVKD. Trimming left V 3 bases short and J 2 bases short, with 14 bases between. The CDR3 covers 16 residues. CDR3 protein: CAISEVAGGGNQPQHF. The CDR3 nucleotides are TGTGCCATCAGTGAAGTGGCGGGGGGCGGCAATCAGCCCCAGCATTTT.

There are a few counts of this clonotype. V and J are TRBV20-1 and TRBJ2-7, with D unresolved. Trimming stripped 3 bases from V and 6 bases from J, with 9 bases between. The V gene's germline CDR1 is DFQATT and CDR2 SNEGSKA (reference sequence). CDR3 size: 11 residues. CDR3 residues: CSARGIGEQYF. CDR3 in DNA: TGCAGTGCTAGGGGAATCGGCGAGCAGTACTTC.

Points on this clonotype: A read error may account for a junction end that differs from germline. This chain uses TRBV19 with TRBJ1-5, with D perhaps matching TRBD1 (5 bases). This CDR3 is built from 14 residues. Germline V gene sequence: CDR1 LNHDA, CDR2 SQIVND (reference sequence). The CDR3 DNA reads as TGTGCCGGTAGTTCCGGTGAGGGGCGACGTCCCCAGCATTTT. Protein product: CAGSSGEGRRPQHF.

This chain joins TRBV25-1 and TRBJ1-2, with D perhaps TRBD1 (5 bases). V gave up 7 bases and J gave up 7 bases, with 16 bases separating them. The CDR3 spans 13 residues. The V gene's germline CDR1 is MGHDK and CDR2 SYGVNS. DNA of the CDR3: TGTGCCAGCACCCAGGGTGCTTCCACTGGCTACACCTTC. As protein: CASTQGASTGYTF.

This clonotype has a count of ten or more. The V and J genes are TRBV7-2 and TRBJ2-7; 7 bases align to TRBD2. Germline lookup yields CDR1 SGHTA and CDR2 FQGNSA. This CDR3 contains 13 residues. Trimming at V came to 5 bases and at J to 3 bases, leaving 4 bases not matched to a gene. As DNA, the CDR3 is TGTGCCAGCAGCCGCCAGCGGGGCTACGAGCAGTACTTC. Protein sequence: CASSRQRGYEQYF.

The V gene is TRBV15, the J gene TRBJ2-7, with D possibly TRBD1 on 5 matching bases. The V end was cut by 8 bases, the J end by 2 bases, with 13 bases between. The V gene's germline CDR1 is LNHNV and CDR2 YYDKDF (reference sequence). The length of the CDR3 is 13 residues. CDR3 sequence reads: CATGFRGTYEQYF. Here the CDR3 DNA reads TGTGCCACCGGCTTTAGGGGAACCTACGAGCAGTACTTC.

This clonotype came up once. This sequence joins TRBV4-2 and TRBJ2-7, with D perhaps matching TRBD1 (8 bases). The germline V and J ends were trimmed by 0 bases and 7 bases, with 16 bases remaining between them. Germline loops: CDR1 LGHNA, CDR2 YNFKEQ. This CDR3 contains 15 residues. CDR3 sequence: CASSQDTDRGGEQYF. DNA of the CDR3: TGTGCCAGCAGCCAAGATACCGACAGGGGAGGGGAGCAGTACTTC.

J is TRBJ2-7 and V is TRBV14; 9 bases agree with TRBD1. The CDR3 covers 14 residues. V lost 4 bases, J lost 2 bases, and 3 bases stayed unmatched. Germline V gives CDR1 SGHDN, CDR2 FVKESK. The CDR3 region has the DNA TGTGCCAGCAGCCGGGACAGGGAGCCCTACGAGCAGTACTTC. Translated, it gives CASSRDREPYEQYF.